A selection of T cell receptor beta chains follows, all from one sample in a study of regulatory T cells in long-lasting Graves disease. TCRdb reprocessed the multiplex PCR reads with MiXCR, giving one entry per CDR3 protein. The sample contains under 350,000 distinct CDR3 sequences, 22% of which appear only once. The sample here was peripheral blood mononuclear cells (PBMCs), taken when the disease was refractory, from a patient treated with antithyroid drugs. The receptors were sampled from a female donor with Graves disease. Each CDR3 is given with its conserved first and last residue.

v_call,cdr3_aa
TRBV9,CASSVEGTYSPLHF
TRBV7-2,CASSPLGTIQETQYF
TRBV7-8,CASSLAQAPQHF
TRBV7-2,CASSRTGLYEQYF
TRBV5-4,CASSLDGTTETQYF
TRBV7-3,CASSLSGGYGETQYF
TRBV7-9,CASRYSIQETQYF
TRBV6-5,CASSYEAPGQGLGYTF
TRBV18,CASSPPKQGHETQYF
TRBV9,CASSLGGQETQYF
TRBV27,CASSPDQETQYF
TRBV28,CASSLRQDGYTF
TRBV28,CASSSGGQQNTEAFF
TRBV20-1,CSANRGQVDEQYF
TRBV27,CASKGATSQQYF
TRBV30,CAWRQGALKTEAFF
TRBV20-1,CSAMMQETNQPQHF
TRBV7-9,CASSPDWGSDPFTEAFF
TRBV7-6,CASSKAGTGHGNTIYF
TRBV7-2,CASSLGTGTLNTEAFF
TRBV2,CASRQWALADSNTGELFF
TRBV28,CASSLYQQETQYF
TRBV27,CASSNRGSGANVLTF
TRBV18,CASSPRHTEAFF
TRBV11-3,CASSEDPNTEAFF
TRBV7-9,CATQGGYAYEQYF
TRBV29-1,CSVRNPGNYGYTF
TRBV4-3,CASSQDRLEEKLFF
TRBV5-6,CASSLSQGFTEAFF
TRBV11-2,CASSSRTGDSPLHF
TRBV20-1,CSWTSGNTGELFF
TRBV5-1,CASSVLTGGMDSPLHF
TRBV29-1,CSVVETNTEAFF
TRBV7-2,CASSRTSGSYEQYF
TRBV12-3/TRBV12-4,CASSLYASSYGYTF
TRBV20-1,CSARDPGLPSYEQYF
TRBV29-1,CSVEDQGGLAGVYNEQFF
TRBV5-5,CASSLARGGSYNEQFF
TRBV6-1,CASSFYPTGEGNGYTF
TRBV20-1,CSARAGTSGPYEQYF
TRBV3-1,CASSPRRGTLRRETQYF
TRBV18,CASSLTSGFQETQYF
TRBV7-2,CASSLRGSLFEQYF
TRBV6-1,CASSRGVIEALYTF
TRBV11-2,CASTGASGRASDQYF
TRBV6-5,CASSYSTGATGELFF
TRBV11-2,CASSSQYDQETQYF
TRBV28,CASSTGGSVETQYF
TRBV20-1,CSARDAQYLNTGELFF
TRBV20-1,CSARPDGGGQGQNEQYF
TRBV20-1,CSGTDSYEQYF
TRBV7-2,CASRTGGTDTQYF
TRBV7-9,CASSPGRGLDTEAFF
TRBV6-2/TRBV6-3,CASTTHRGVSYEQYF